These T cell receptor beta chains were read from a single sample in a study of cytomegalovirus exposure and HLA in healthy donors. Sequencing was performed with immunoSEQ multiplex PCR; in TCRdb, only in-frame clones are kept and a portion is missing. The sample holds more than 150,000 clones; 80% are singletons and the top ten take approximately 2%. Material: PBMCs. The receptors originated from a woman in her 30s in good health and CMV-seronegative. The CDR3 runs from the conserved cysteine through the conserved F or W.

J: TRBJ2-7
V: TRBV4-1
length: 14
CDR3: CASSTGQGAYEQYF

J: TRBJ2-3
V: TRBV6-5
length: 15
CDR3: CASSYGLAGADTQYF

J: TRBJ2-7
V: TRBV10-3
length: 14
CDR3: CAISGRDRETEQYF

J: TRBJ2-7
V: TRBV5-8
length: 14
CDR3: CASSREGVSYEQYF

J: TRBJ2-7
V: TRBV5-4
length: 14
CDR3: CASSLVGGSYEQYF

J: TRBJ1-5
V: TRBV6-1
length: 15
CDR3: CASSDLGQGGQPQHF

J: TRBJ2-2
V: TRBV2
length: 15
CDR3: CASRERGVNTGELFF

J: TRBJ2-5
V: TRBV5-4
length: 15
CDR3: CASSLSGGFGETQYF

J: TRBJ2-1
V: TRBV5-1
length: 15
CDR3: CASSAQAGALVEQFF

J: TRBJ2-1
V: TRBV5-4
length: 13
CDR3: CASSTQLDREQFF

J: TRBJ2-5
V: TRBV5-1
length: 17
CDR3: CASSLATASGGEETQYF

J: TRBJ2-1
V: TRBV6-1
length: 15
CDR3: CASTEAGTGYNEQFF

J: TRBJ2-5
V: TRBV27
length: 14
CDR3: CASKGLAGRETQYF

J: TRBJ2-7
V: TRBV4-1
length: 14
CDR3: CASSPLLLSHEQYF

J: TRBJ2-3
V: TRBV30
length: 14
CDR3: CAWRPAGGRLAQYF

J: TRBJ1-2
V: TRBV19
length: 15
CDR3: CASSLPPGQGYGYTF

J: TRBJ1-1
V: TRBV29-1
length: 13
CDR3: CSVARVMNTEAFF

J: TRBJ1-4
V: TRBV5-1
length: 15
CDR3: CASSLAAGLNEKLFF

J: TRBJ2-5
V: TRBV7-8
length: 17
CDR3: CASSLVGLTGSQETQYF

J: TRBJ2-1
V: TRBV30
length: 15
CDR3: CAWSVGGTFYNEQFF

J: TRBJ1-5
V: TRBV6-6
length: 15
CDR3: CATKPPDRSNQPQHF

J: TRBJ1-4
V: TRBV30
length: 15
CDR3: CAWSWSRGTNEKLFF

J: TRBJ2-7
V: TRBV10-2
length: 13
CDR3: CASRGGAAYEQYF

J: TRBJ1-1
V: TRBV7-9
length: 15
CDR3: CASSLVTGSGTEAFF

J: TRBJ2-7
V: TRBV21-1
length: 14
CDR3: CASSKASLLRKQYF

J: TRBJ1-1
V: TRBV2
length: 15
CDR3: CASSEARGLRIEAFF

J: TRBJ1-4
V: TRBV6-5
length: 13
CDR3: CASSRLINEKLFF

J: TRBJ1-6
V: TRBV6-5
length: 14
CDR3: CASSPGTGNSPLHF

J: TRBJ2-7
V: TRBV6-5
length: 16
CDR3: CASSYRSDRVTYEQYF

J: TRBJ1-4
V: TRBV6-6
length: 15
CDR3: CASSYSIQGDEKLFF

J: TRBJ1-1
V: TRBV27
length: 14
CDR3: CASSLWGVDTEAFF

J: TRBJ2-3
V: TRBV4-2
length: 15
CDR3: CASVSGVRATDTQYF

J: TRBJ1-1
V: TRBV27
length: 14
CDR3: CASRWQGGNTEAFF

J: TRBJ2-1
V: TRBV18
length: 19
CDR3: CASSLYNGAGGSSYNEQFF

J: TRBJ1-5
V: TRBV6-1
length: 15
CDR3: CASSFRGAGNQPQHF

J: TRBJ1-1
V: TRBV25-1
length: 14
CDR3: CASSDGRLNTEAFF

J: TRBJ1-1
V: TRBV5-5
length: 14
CDR3: CASSLATVNTEAFF

J: TRBJ1-6
V: TRBV19
length: 14
CDR3: CASGTGIYNSPLHF

J: TRBJ2-5
V: TRBV5-1
length: 17
CDR3: CASSLELAGGHAKTQYF

J: TRBJ2-7
V: TRBV9
length: 14
CDR3: CASSPRDRVNEQYF

J: TRBJ2-1
V: TRBV30
length: 16
CDR3: CAWSPLGGQGRCEQFF

J: TRBJ1-2
V: TRBV30
length: 13
CDR3: CASLRGGGVGYTF

J: TRBJ2-5
V: TRBV6-5
length: 15
CDR3: CASRQRGATGETQYF